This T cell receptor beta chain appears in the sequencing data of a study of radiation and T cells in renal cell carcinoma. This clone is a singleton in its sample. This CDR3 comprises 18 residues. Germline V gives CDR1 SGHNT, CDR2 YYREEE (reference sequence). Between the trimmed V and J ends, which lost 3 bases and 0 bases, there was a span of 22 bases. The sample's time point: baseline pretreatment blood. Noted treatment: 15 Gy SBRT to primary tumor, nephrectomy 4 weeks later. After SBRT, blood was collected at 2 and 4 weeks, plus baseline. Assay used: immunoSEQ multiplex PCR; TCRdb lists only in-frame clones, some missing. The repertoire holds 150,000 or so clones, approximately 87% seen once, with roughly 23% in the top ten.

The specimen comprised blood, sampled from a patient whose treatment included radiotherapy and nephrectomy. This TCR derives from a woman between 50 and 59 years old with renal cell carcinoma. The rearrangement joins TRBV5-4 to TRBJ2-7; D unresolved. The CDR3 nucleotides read TGTGCCAGCAGCTCATATTTAGGAGTACAGACCTTCTCCTACGAGCAGTACTTC. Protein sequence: CASSSYLGVQTFSYEQYF.